These 16 T cell receptor beta chains were all obtained from the same sample, sequenced in a study of PD-1 blockade in classical Hodgkin lymphoma. Method: immunoSEQ multiplex PCR; TCRdb's copy keeps in-frame clones and lacks some. Of around 99,000 clones listed, 81% were seen once; the top ten hold 15% to 20%. Every one of the patients relapsed after autologous stem cell transplantation (brentuximab vedotin exposure was variable). Specimen: peripheral blood mononuclear cells (PBMCs), collected before the second cycle of nivolumab. The receptors here all came from a human donor with classical Hodgkin lymphoma.

The chain links TRBV12-5 to TRBJ1-5; TRBD1 agrees at 11 bases. CDR3 length equals 16 residues. CDR1 and CDR2 from the germline V gene are LGHNT and FRNRAP. Germline trimming cut 6 bases from V and 3 bases from J; bases unmatched to any gene: 7. The CDR3 nucleotides read TGTGCTAGTGGCCCGGGACAGGGGGATAACAATCAGCCCCAGCATTTT. It is translated as CASGPGQGDNNQPQHF.

This clone was observed a few times. The chain uses TRBV4-1 and TRBJ1-2; the D is unclear. V shed 4 bases and J shed 7 bases, with 13 bases lying between them. Germline lookup yields CDR1 MGHRA and CDR2 YSYEKL. The CDR3 consists of 13 residues. DNA of the CDR3: TGCGCCAGCAGCCTCCAACCCGCCGCTGGCTACACCTTC. It translates to CASSLQPAAGYTF.

The gene calls are TRBV7-6 and TRBJ2-2, with no clear D. Germline CDR1 is SGHVS and CDR2 is FNYEAQ. V lost 1 base, J lost 3 bases, and 6 bases lay in between. This CDR3 contains 14 residues. The CDR3, as DNA: TGTGCCAGCAGCTTAGGAGGAGACACCGGGGAGCTGTTTTTT. Translated, it gives CASSLGGDTGELFF.

V is TRBV5-6 and J is TRBJ1-2, with a weak D call TRBD1 (6 bases). Trimming took 0 bases from V and 3 from J, leaving 12 bases between them. The germline V gene has CDR1 SGHDT and CDR2 YYEEEE. The length of the CDR3 is 15 residues. Here the CDR3 reads CASSLVPPGDYGYTF. The CDR3 DNA sequence: TGTGCCAGCAGCTTGGTTCCGCCAGGGGACTATGGCTACACCTTC.

The chain recombines TRBV5-6 with TRBJ2-7; the D is unclear. V lost 0 bases and J 0 bases, leaving 7 bases between the germline ends. This CDR3 contains 14 residues. CDR1 and CDR2 from the germline V gene are SGHDT and YYEEEE. CDR3 in DNA: TGTGCCAGCAGCTTGGCGGGCTCCTCCTACGAGCAGTACTTC. This translates into CASSLAGSSYEQYF.

V is TRBV7-3 and J is TRBJ1-2; TRBD1 is a possible D gene (6 bases). Germline CDR1 and CDR2: SGHTA and FQGTGA. V dropped 5 bases and J dropped 7 bases, with 14 bases sitting between them. This CDR3 region has 13 residues. CDR3 DNA: TGTGCCAGCAGCCCCATGGAGGGGGGTGGCTACACCTTC. Encoded protein: CASSPMEGGGYTF.

The chain joins TRBV15 to TRBJ1-1; weak D call: TRBD1 (5 bases). With 6 bases removed from V and 4 bases from J, the gap between germline ends came to 9 bases. Germline values: CDR1 LNHNV, CDR2 YYDKDF (reference sequence). There are 12 residues in the CDR3. The CDR3 protein is CATSLQGTEAFF. In DNA form, the CDR3 reads TGTGCCACCAGTCTTCAGGGCACTGAAGCTTTCTTT.

This chain uses TRBV10-3 with TRBJ2-2; no clear D. Between the trimmed V and J ends, which lost 11 bases and 0 bases, there was a span of 10 bases. The CDR3 runs to 13 residues. Per germline, CDR1 ENHRY and CDR2 SYGVKD. The CDR3 nucleotides read TGTGCCGCCGCCATGTCGAACACCGGGGAGCTGTTTTTT. As protein: CAAAMSNTGELFF.

The chain is built from TRBV28 and TRBJ1-5; possible D gene TRBD1, 5 bases. Germline-derived CDR1 and CDR2 are MDHEN and SYDVKM. V was pared by 5 bases and J by 7 bases, with 18 bases between. The CDR3 sequence is 15 residues long. For the CDR3, the DNA is TGTGCCAGCAGTATAAATCCCTCTGGGGGGCAGCCCCAGCATTTT. Its translation is CASSINPSGGQPQHF.

This clone was seen at least ten times. J is TRBJ2-7 and V is TRBV7-6; D is unresolved. The CDR3 is made up of 15 amino acids. The V and J ends lost 5 bases and 6 bases respectively, with 20 bases between them. CDR1 is SGHVS and CDR2 is FNYEAQ in the germline V gene. In nucleotides, the CDR3 is TGTGCCAGCAGCCCGGTTGCCCTGATCTCTCCCGAGCAGTACTTC. Its translation: CASSPVALISPEQYF.

V and J are TRBV4-1 and TRBJ2-1; the match to TRBD1 covers 7 bases. The CDR3 loop spans 15 amino acids. The V gene end was trimmed by 3 bases and the J gene end by 2 bases; junction bases not matched to a gene: 4. Germline V gene sequence: CDR1 MGHRA, CDR2 YSYEKL. As DNA, the CDR3 is TGCGCCAGCAGCCAGCACAGGGGCGCCTACAATGAGCAGTTCTTC. Its translation is CASSQHRGAYNEQFF.

The chain carries TRBV5-1 and TRBJ2-5, with 13 bases lining up with TRBD2. Trimming cost V 7 bases and J 0 bases; bases outside gene matches: 3. CDR1 is SGHRS and CDR2 is YFSETQ in the germline V gene. The CDR3 is 15 residues long. The CDR3 here is CASATSGRYQETQYF. CDR3 coding DNA: TGCGCCAGCGCGACTAGCGGGAGGTACCAAGAGACCCAGTACTTC.

V usage is TRBV11-2 and J usage is TRBJ2-7, with 7 nucleotides matching TRBD1. The J segment lost 6 bases and the V segment lost 5 bases, leaving 10 bases of the junction unmatched. Germline lookup yields CDR1 SGHAT and CDR2 FQNNGV. This CDR3 has 14 residues. The CDR3 coding sequence is TGTGCCAGCAGCCCACAACAGGGGACGGTCGAGCAGTACTTC. Protein: CASSPQQGTVEQYF.

The chain uses TRBV2 and TRBJ2-2; TRBD2 might be the D (5 bases). Trimming removed 3 bases at V and 4 bases at J, with 9 bases between. Germline loops: CDR1 SNHLY, CDR2 FYNNEI. The CDR3 consists of 14 residues. CDR3 DNA: TGTGCCAGCAGTGAGGTTGAGGGCACCGGGGAGCTGTTTTTT. This sequence encodes CASSEVEGTGELFF.

This clone was counted a few times. The chain recombines TRBV15 with TRBJ2-7, with 8 bases aligning to TRBD2. The germline CDR1 and CDR2 sequences are LNHNV and YYDKDF (reference sequence). With 5 bases clipped from V and 6 bases from J, the junction kept 3 bases outside the gene matches. The CDR3 spans 12 residues. The CDR3 DNA sequence: TGTGCCACCAGCCATAGCGGGATCGAGCAGTACTTC. It translates to CATSHSGIEQYF.

This chain joins TRBV10-2 and TRBJ2-7, with 10 bases identical to TRBD1. With V trimmed by 8 bases and J by 3 bases, 4 bases remained unmatched. The germline gives CDR1 WSHSY, CDR2 SAAADI. The CDR3 contains 13 residues. The DNA of the CDR3 is TGCGCCAGCGCCGGGACAGGGGTCTACGAGCAGTACTTC. This encodes CASAGTGVYEQYF.